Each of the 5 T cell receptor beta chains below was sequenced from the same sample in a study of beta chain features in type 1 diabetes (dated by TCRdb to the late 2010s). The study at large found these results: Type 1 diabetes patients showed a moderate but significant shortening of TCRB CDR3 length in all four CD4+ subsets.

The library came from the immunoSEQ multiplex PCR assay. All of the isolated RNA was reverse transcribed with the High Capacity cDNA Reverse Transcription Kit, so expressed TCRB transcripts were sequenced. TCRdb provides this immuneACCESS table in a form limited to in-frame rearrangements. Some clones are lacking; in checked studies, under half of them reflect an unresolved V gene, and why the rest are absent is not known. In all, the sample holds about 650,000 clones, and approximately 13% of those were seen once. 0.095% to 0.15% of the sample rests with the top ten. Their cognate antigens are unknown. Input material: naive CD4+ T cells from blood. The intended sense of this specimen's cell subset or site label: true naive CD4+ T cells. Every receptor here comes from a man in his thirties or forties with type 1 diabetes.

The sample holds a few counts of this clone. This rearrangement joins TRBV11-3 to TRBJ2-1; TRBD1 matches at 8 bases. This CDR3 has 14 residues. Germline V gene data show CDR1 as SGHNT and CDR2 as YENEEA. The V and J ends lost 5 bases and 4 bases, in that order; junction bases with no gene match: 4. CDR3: CASSRTGRYNEQFF. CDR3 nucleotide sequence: TGTGCCAGCAGCAGGACAGGGCGGTACAATGAGCAGTTCTTC.

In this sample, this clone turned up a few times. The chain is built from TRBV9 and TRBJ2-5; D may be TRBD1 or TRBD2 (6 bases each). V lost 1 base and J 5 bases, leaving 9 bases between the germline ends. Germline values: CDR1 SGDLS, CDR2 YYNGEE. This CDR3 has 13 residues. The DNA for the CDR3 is TGTGCCAGCAGCGTACAGGGGAGGGAGACCCAGTACTTC. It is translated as CASSVQGRETQYF. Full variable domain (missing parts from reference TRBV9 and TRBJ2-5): DSGVTQTPKHLITATGQRVTLRCSPRSGDLSVYWYQQSLDQGLQFLIQYYNGEERAKGNILERFSAQQFPDLHSELNLSSLELGDSALYFCASSVQGRETQYFGPGTRLLVL.

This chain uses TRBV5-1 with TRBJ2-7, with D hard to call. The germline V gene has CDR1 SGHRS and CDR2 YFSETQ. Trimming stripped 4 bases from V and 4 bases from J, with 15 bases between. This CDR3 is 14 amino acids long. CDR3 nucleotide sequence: TGCGCCAGCAGCCCTTCGAGAGCGACTTACGAGCAGTACTTC. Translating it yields CASSPSRATYEQYF.

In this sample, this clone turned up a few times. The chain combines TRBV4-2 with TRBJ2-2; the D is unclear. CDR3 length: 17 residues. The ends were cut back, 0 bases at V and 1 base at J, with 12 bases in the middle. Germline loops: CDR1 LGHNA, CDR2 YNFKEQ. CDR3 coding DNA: TGTGCCAGCAGCCAAGATTCCGGTTCGGGGAACACCGGGGAGCTGTTTTTT. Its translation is CASSQDSGSGNTGELFF.

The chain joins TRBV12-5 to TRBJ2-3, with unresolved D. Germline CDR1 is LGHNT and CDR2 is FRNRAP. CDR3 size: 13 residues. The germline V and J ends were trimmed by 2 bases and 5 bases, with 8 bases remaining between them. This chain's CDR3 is CASGLYTRDTQYF. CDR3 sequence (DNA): TGTGCTAGTGGTTTGTATACCCGAGATACGCAGTATTTT. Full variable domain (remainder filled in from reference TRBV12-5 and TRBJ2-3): DARVTQTPRHKVTEMGQEVTMRCQPILGHNTVFWYRQTMMQGLELLAYFRNRAPLDDSGMPKDRFSAEMPDATLATLKIQPSEPRDSAVYFCASGLYTRDTQYFGPGTRLTVL.